Presented here are 31 T cell receptor beta chains from one specimen sequenced in a study of shared clonotypes between healthy human individuals. CD45RO-negative cells were positively selected for CCR7, leaving out terminally differentiated effector memory CD45RA+ cells. This table comes from immunoSEQ multiplex PCR, and its TCRdb copy is limited to in-frame clones, with some not included. The sample records about 1.9 million clones, 80% to 95% being singletons. Sequenced sample: naive CD8+ T cells from PBMCs. All receptors derive from a man between 18 and 35 years old in good health. Some clones in this sample may be carry-over from other donors' samples.

The genes are TRBV7-7 and TRBJ2-1; D assignment may be TRBD1 or TRBD2 (5 bases each). The CDR3 is 15 amino acids. Germline loops: CDR1 SSHAT, CDR2 FNYEAQ (reference sequence). Trimming stripped 6 bases from V and 9 bases from J, with 21 bases between. The CDR3 DNA sequence: TGTGCCAGCAGACCCTGGGGGTCAGATGGTAGTGAGCAGTTCTTC. Protein: CASRPWGSDGSEQFF.

Notes on this clone: Other DNA sequences in this sample translate to the same CDR3. As DNA, the CDR3 is TGTGCCAGCAGCCTGGACAAGAATCAGCCCCAGCATTTT. Translation: CASSLDKNQPQHF. The chain employs TRBV7-9 and TRBJ1-5; a weak D match, TRBD1 (5 bases). The germline V gene encodes CDR1 SEHNR and CDR2 FQNEAQ (reference sequence). Trimming left V 5 bases short and J 4 bases short, with 9 bases between. The CDR3 contains 13 residues.

The chain recombines TRBV27 with TRBJ2-3; D not resolved. The length of the CDR3 is 15 residues. Between the trimmed V and J ends, which lost 0 bases and 3 bases, there was a span of 10 bases. From germline, CDR1 is MNHEY and CDR2 SMNVEV (reference sequence). The DNA of the CDR3 is TGTGCCAGCAGTTTATCGTTGGGTGGGACAGATACGCAGTATTTT. It translates to CASSLSLGGTDTQYF.

This CDR3 reads CASFTPDRGPMNTEAFF. DNA for the CDR3: TGTGCCAGCTTCACCCCGGACAGGGGGCCTATGAACACTGAAGCTTTCTTT. The rearrangement joins TRBV28 to TRBJ1-1; 11 positions agree with TRBD1. The CDR3 has 17 amino acids. The V segment lost 8 bases and the J segment 0 bases; nucleotides outside the gene matches: 11. CDR1 is MDHEN and CDR2 is SYDVKM in the germline V gene.

As DNA, the CDR3 is TGTGCCAGTAGCCAAAGTCCGGGGAACGAGCAGTACTTC. Translated, it gives CASSQSPGNEQYF. V and J are TRBV19 and TRBJ2-7; D possibly corresponds to TRBD2 (5 bases). CDR1 LNHDA and CDR2 SQIVND come from the germline V gene (reference sequence). This CDR3 is built from 13 residues. V gave up 6 bases and J gave up 5 bases, with 14 bases separating them.

The V and J genes are TRBV7-3 and TRBJ2-5; D perhaps matches TRBD1 (7 bases). Trimming removed 5 bases from V and 1 base from J, with 20 bases in between. The CDR3 length is 17 residues. From germline, CDR1 is SGHTA and CDR2 FQGTGA. CDR3 DNA: TGTGCCAGCAGCCCCACAGGGGTGGGGGGCCTCCAAGAGACCCAGTACTTC. Its translation: CASSPTGVGGLQETQYF. Supplemented by reference TRBV7-3 and TRBJ2-5, the full variable domain reads GAGVSQTPSNKVTEKGKYVELRCDPISGHTALYWYRQSLGQGPEFLIYFQGTGAADDSGLPNDRFFAVRPEGSVSTLKIQRTERGDSAVYLCASSPTGVGGLQETQYFGPGTRLLVL.

The V call is TRBV6-5, the J call TRBJ2-1, with D possibly TRBD2 on 5 matching bases. Germline CDR1 MNHEY, CDR2 SVGAGI. Trimming left V 6 bases short and J 0 bases short, with 12 bases between. The CDR3 length is 15 residues. CDR3 sequence reads: CASRGPGSSYNEQFF. The CDR3, as DNA: TGTGCCAGCAGAGGACCTGGGAGCTCCTACAATGAGCAGTTCTTC.

Regarding this clone: Within the sample, other DNA sequences also encode this same CDR3. The chain is built from TRBV5-6 and TRBJ1-5, with 8 bases identical to TRBD1. V trimming: 0 bases; J trimming: 7 bases; junction bases outside the gene matches: 3. This CDR3 has 14 amino acids. In germline, CDR1 is SGHDT, CDR2 YYEEEE. CDR3 amino acids: CASSLGAGGQPQHF. The CDR3 nucleotides are TGTGCCAGCAGCTTGGGGGCAGGGGGCCAGCCCCAGCATTTT. The variable domain in full, completed from reference TRBV5-6 and TRBJ1-5, reads DAGVTQSPTHLIKTRGQQVTLRCSPKSGHDTVSWYQQALGQGPQFIFQYYEEEERQRGNFPDRFSGHQFPNYSSELNVNALLLGDSALYLCASSLGAGGQPQHFGDGTRLSIL.

The V call is TRBV27, the J call TRBJ2-1; D may be TRBD2 (5 bases). Germline assignment: CDR1 MNHEY and CDR2 SMNVEV (reference sequence). V lost 7 bases and J lost 0, with 13 bases in between. This CDR3 contains 15 residues. The CDR3: CASMLSGYSYNEQFF. Written as DNA, the CDR3 is TGTGCCAGCATGTTGTCGGGGTACTCCTACAATGAGCAGTTCTTC.

This clone was seen a single time. The rearrangement joins TRBV9 to TRBJ1-3; 9 bases map to TRBD1. CDR1 and CDR2 from the germline V gene are SGDLS and YYNGEE. The V gene end was trimmed by 3 bases and the J gene end by 6 bases; junction bases not matched to a gene: 7. This CDR3 comprises 15 residues. In DNA form, the CDR3 reads TGTGCCAGCAGCGAGACAGGGGGAGGGTTAAACACCATATATTTT. Its translation is CASSETGGGLNTIYF.

The V and J genes are TRBV27 and TRBJ2-7, with 7 bases fitting TRBD1. The germline gives CDR1 MNHEY, CDR2 SMNVEV (reference sequence). The CDR3 has 16 amino acids. The J segment lost 2 bases and the V segment lost 4 bases, leaving 11 bases of the junction unmatched. DNA of the CDR3: TGTGCCAGCAGTTCAACCCGACAGGGTGTCACCTACGAGCAGTACTTC. Translation: CASSSTRQGVTYEQYF.

The V and J genes are TRBV2 and TRBJ1-5, with a tentative D call TRBD1 (6 bases). Germline values: CDR1 SNHLY, CDR2 FYNNEI. This CDR3 comprises 15 residues. V was pared by 2 bases and J by 5 bases, with 13 bases between. The CDR3 DNA is TGTGCCAGCAGTGAACGAGGGGGGCTCGATCAGCCCCAGCATTTT. Amino acid sequence: CASSERGGLDQPQHF.

The chain carries TRBV2 and TRBJ2-1, with 8 bases identical to TRBD1. CDR1 is SNHLY, CDR2 FYNNEI, per germline. There are 14 residues in the CDR3. J was trimmed by 4 bases and V by 3 bases; bases with no gene match: 2. CDR3 nucleotides: TGTGCCAGCAGTGACAGGGGGCTGTACAATGAGCAGTTCTTC. Its translation is CASSDRGLYNEQFF.

The V gene is TRBV6-5, the J gene TRBJ1-1, with no clear D. Germline V lookup: CDR1 MNHEY, CDR2 SVGAGI. The CDR3 loop spans 13 amino acids. Trimming shortened V by 0 bases and J by 8 bases, and 10 bases separated the two germline ends. CDR3 region: CASSYSMLAEAFF. The CDR3 nucleotides are TGTGCCAGCAGTTACTCGATGTTGGCGGAAGCTTTCTTT.

V gene TRBV9 combines with J gene TRBJ2-7, with 8 positions matching TRBD1. The ends lost 4 bases at V and 7 bases at J; junction bases unmatched: 10. The CDR3 extends over 14 amino acids. Per germline, CDR1 SGDLS and CDR2 YYNGEE. The CDR3 region has the DNA TGTGCCAGCAGCCCGCACAGGGGGTCGGATGAGCAGTACTTC. This translates into CASSPHRGSDEQYF. The full variable domain, completed using reference TRBV9 and TRBJ2-7, is DSGVTQTPKHLITATGQRVTLRCSPRSGDLSVYWYQQSLDQGLQFLIQYYNGEERAKGNILERFSAQQFPDLHSELNLSSLELGDSALYFCASSPHRGSDEQYFGPGTRLTVT.

This chain joins TRBV28 and TRBJ2-3; 13 bases match TRBD2. With 3 bases clipped from V and 4 bases from J, the junction kept 10 bases outside the gene matches. The germline gives CDR1 MDHEN, CDR2 SYDVKM. This CDR3 comprises 18 residues. The CDR3 nucleotides read TGTGCCAGCAGTTTGCGTCTACTAGCGGGAGGGCCTGCAGATACGCAGTATTTT. Protein: CASSLRLLAGGPADTQYF. The whole variable domain, remainder taken from reference TRBV28 and TRBJ2-3, is DVKVTQSSRYLVKRTGEKVFLECVQDMDHENMFWYRQDPGLGLRLIYFSYDVKMKEKGDIPEGYSVSREKKERFSLILESASTNQTSMYLCASSLRLLAGGPADTQYFGPGTRLTVL.

Points on this clone: Other DNA sequences from this sample encode an identical CDR3 as well. In DNA form, the CDR3 reads TGCTCGGGGAGGGGGCTCGGCGAGCAGTACTTC. It encodes CSGRGLGEQYF. J is TRBJ2-7 and V is TRBV29-1; either TRBD1 or TRBD2 may supply D (7 bases each). This CDR3 is 11 amino acids long. Germline V gene data show CDR1 as SQVTM and CDR2 as ANQGSEA.

CDR3 in DNA: TGTGCCATCAGACCGGGACTAGCTGGGCCGGAGCAGTTCTTC. Translating gives CAIRPGLAGPEQFF. V is TRBV10-3 and J is TRBJ2-1; the match to TRBD2 covers 9 bases. This CDR3 is built from 14 residues. J was trimmed by 10 bases and V by 6 bases; bases with no gene match: 10. Looked up from germline, CDR1 is ENHRY and CDR2 is SYGVKD.

The chain recombines TRBV19 with TRBJ2-2; perhaps TRBD2 as D (6 bases). CDR3 length equals 19 residues. The germline V gene has CDR1 LNHDA and CDR2 SQIVND (reference sequence). V was shortened by 3 bases and J by 5 bases, with 25 bases between the two germline ends. The chain's CDR3 is CASSISSSGEAYRTGELFF. CDR3 coding DNA: TGTGCCAGTAGTATTTCGTCTTCGGGGGAGGCTTATAGGACCGGGGAGCTGTTTTTT.

The rearrangement links TRBV6-9 to TRBJ1-2, with 7 bases identical to TRBD1. Germline lookup yields CDR1 MNHGY and CDR2 SVAAGI. The CDR3 totals 15 residues. Losses at the gene ends were 5 bases for V and 6 bases for J; bases not matched to a gene: 12. CDR3 nucleotide sequence: TGTGCCAGCAGTCAATGGCCGGGACAGTGGAATGGCTACACCTTC. Translated, it gives CASSQWPGQWNGYTF.

This chain joins TRBV28 and TRBJ1-5; D perhaps matches TRBD1 (5 bases). CDR3 length equals 19 residues. Trimming shortened V by 2 bases and J by 0 bases, and 20 bases separated the two germline ends. Germline lookup yields CDR1 MDHEN and CDR2 SYDVKM. CDR3 in amino acids: CASSLRSGDKGYSNQPQHF. The CDR3 region has the DNA TGTGCCAGCAGTTTAAGGTCCGGCGATAAGGGGTATAGCAATCAGCCCCAGCATTTT.

This chain joins TRBV9 and TRBJ2-3, with TRBD1 matching over 10 bases. Germline V gene sequence: CDR1 SGDLS, CDR2 YYNGEE. CDR3 length: 16 residues. J gave up 2 bases and V 4 bases, and 7 bases lay outside the gene matches. This CDR3 reads CASSPRDRGHTDTQYF. In nucleotides, the CDR3 is TGTGCCAGCAGCCCCCGGGACAGGGGTCACACAGATACGCAGTATTTT.

This clone was found once. This chain joins TRBV28 and TRBJ2-7; TRBD2 matches 10 bases. CDR1 MDHEN and CDR2 SYDVKM come from the germline V gene. This CDR3 is built from 15 residues. V shed 2 bases, J shed 5 bases, and the junction held 6 bases outside the gene matches. The CDR3 region has the DNA TGTGCCAGCAGTTTACGGCTAGCGGGAGCAGACGAGCAGTACTTC. Its translation: CASSLRLAGADEQYF.

The sample holds a few counts of this clone. For the CDR3, the DNA is TGTGCCAGCAGCTCGATAGGACAGTACTATGGCTACACCTTC. Translation gives CASSSIGQYYGYTF. The chain recombines TRBV9 with TRBJ1-2; D is perhaps TRBD1 (6 bases). The V end lost 4 bases, the J end lost 3 bases, and 13 bases lay between the germline ends. Germline loops: CDR1 SGDLS, CDR2 YYNGEE. The length of the CDR3 is 14 residues.

This clone was recorded only once. V is TRBV2 and J is TRBJ2-7; weak D call: TRBD2 (5 bases). V was shortened by 10 bases and J by 7 bases, with 14 bases between the two germline ends. The germline gives CDR1 SNHLY, CDR2 FYNNEI. The CDR3 contains 11 residues. This CDR3 is CAIQRRGEQYF. The DNA for the CDR3 is TGTGCCATCCAGCGGAGAGGAGAGCAGTACTTC.

The V call is TRBV27, the J call TRBJ2-6; D is ambiguous. The CDR3 covers 15 residues. V was pared by 4 bases and J by 4 bases, with 11 bases between. CDR1 and CDR2 from the germline V gene are MNHEY and SMNVEV (reference sequence). The CDR3 here is CASSSWGVGANVLTF. The CDR3 DNA follows: TGTGCCAGCAGTTCCTGGGGTGTGGGGGCCAACGTCCTGACTTTC.

A few counts support this clone. This sequence joins TRBV30 and TRBJ1-4; 10 bases are a match to TRBD1. V was pared by 0 bases and J by 8 bases, with 6 bases of the junction left unmatched. The CDR3 totals 15 residues. Per germline, CDR1 GTSNPN and CDR2 SVGIG (reference sequence). The CDR3 nucleotides read TGTGCCTGGAGTGTACGGACAGGGGGAGGGGAAAAACTGTTTTTT. Translated: CAWSVRTGGGEKLFF.

This clone was detected only once. The V gene is TRBV5-8, the J gene TRBJ1-2, with D possibly TRBD1 on 5 matching bases. This CDR3 spans 15 amino acids. Per the germline V gene, CDR1 is SGHTS and CDR2 is YDEGEE. Trimming cost V 0 bases and J 4 bases, with 13 bases left between them. This CDR3 is CASSLVGRDAYGYTF. In DNA form, the CDR3 reads TGTGCCAGCAGCTTGGTTGGCAGGGACGCCTATGGCTACACCTTC.

This rearrangement joins TRBV7-9 to TRBJ1-1; 9 bases are shared with TRBD1. The CDR3 covers 17 residues. V gave up 5 bases and J gave up 5 bases; unmatched junction bases: 15. Germline CDR1 reads SEHNR; CDR2 reads FQNEAQ (reference sequence). For the CDR3, the DNA is TGTGCCAGCAGCAAATGGACAGGGGACACTTATTGGACTGAAGCTTTCTTT. It specifies CASSKWTGDTYWTEAFF.

The V call is TRBV10-1, the J call TRBJ2-7; no reliable D call. The CDR3 extends over 13 amino acids. Germline V gene lookup returns CDR1 WNHNN and CDR2 SYGVQD (reference sequence). V gave up 0 bases and J gave up 6 bases, with 9 bases separating them. CDR3 in DNA: TGCGCCAGCAGTGAGTCCGTCTCGAGCGAGCAGTACTTC. Amino acids: CASSESVSSEQYF.

V is TRBV5-6 and J is TRBJ2-7; 9 bases agree with TRBD2. The ends lost 4 bases at V and 4 bases at J; junction bases unmatched: 9. Germline V gene sequence: CDR1 SGHDT, CDR2 YYEEEE. This CDR3 has 15 residues. CDR3 amino acids: CASSAGTSRLYEQYF. CDR3 sequence (DNA): TGTGCCAGCAGCGCAGGGACTAGCAGGTTGTACGAGCAGTACTTC. Full variable domain (rest looked up from reference TRBV5-6 and TRBJ2-7): DAGVTQSPTHLIKTRGQQVTLRCSPKSGHDTVSWYQQALGQGPQFIFQYYEEEERQRGNFPDRFSGHQFPNYSSELNVNALLLGDSALYLCASSAGTSRLYEQYFGPGTRLTVT.